Listed below are T cell receptor beta chains from one sample, sequenced in a study of technical replicates of blood from a handful of donors. Sequencing used immunoSEQ multiplex PCR; TCRdb keeps in-frame clones, though not all of them. Counted here are fewer than 90,000 clones, roughly 93% occurring once; the ten biggest clones make up 0.24%. Sequenced: T cells isolated from PBMCs. The receptors here all came from a human donor in good health. Each CDR3 is given with its conserved first and last residue. Each record gives: V gene, clone size, D gene, J gene, CDR3 protein, CDR3 DNA. D genes are given only for firm matches. Clone sizes are given selectively: once, few, many, or a class where the clone is expanded.

>TRBV29-1|few|TRBD2|TRBJ2-2
CSVEGLADTGELFF
TGCAGCGTTGAGGGACTAGCGGACACCGGGGAGCTGTTTTTT
>TRBV11-2|once|TRBD1|TRBJ1-1
CASSSKGQVNTEAFF
TGTGCCAGCAGCTCGAAGGGACAGGTGAACACTGAAGCTTTCTTT
>TRBV10-3|once|TRBD2|TRBJ2-7
CAISEAGVVYEQYF
TGTGCCATCAGTGAAGCGGGAGTGGTCTACGAGCAGTACTTC
>TRBV10-1|-|-|TRBJ1-1
CASSEDITNTEAFF
TGCGCCAGCAGTGAGGACATTACCAACACTGAAGCTTTCTTT
>TRBV4-1|-|-|TRBJ2-1
CASSPPPAGIYNEQFF
TGCGCCAGCAGCCCTCCTCCGGCGGGGATTTACAATGAGCAGTTCTTC
>TRBV28|-|-|TRBJ1-4
CASSKTGISEKLFF
TGTGCCAGCAGTAAAACAGGGATAAGTGAAAAACTGTTTTTT
>TRBV11-2|-|TRBD1|TRBJ1-4
CASSLRGPPNSATNEKLFF
TGTGCCAGCAGCTTAAGGGGGCCTCCCAACAGTGCAACTAATGAAAAACTGTTTTTT
>TRBV7-9|-|-|TRBJ2-7
CASSLVLGVEYF
TGTGCCAGCAGCTTAGTATTAGGGGTCGAGTACTTC
>TRBV28|-|-|TRBJ2-1
CASSLWRNEQFF
TGTGCCAGCAGTTTATGGAGGAATGAGCAGTTCTTC
>TRBV19|-|TRBD2|TRBJ2-2
CASSIEGLAGPNTGELFF
TGTGCCAGTAGTATAGAGGGACTAGCGGGTCCGAACACCGGGGAGCTGTTTTTT
>TRBV11-2|-|-|TRBJ1-2
CASSSGNGYTF
TGTGCCAGCAGCTCAGGGAACGGCTACACCTTC
>TRBV7-9|-|TRBD1|TRBJ2-7
CASRGRDRDRAYEQYF
TGTGCCAGCAGGGGCCGCGACAGGGATAGGGCCTACGAGCAGTACTTC
>TRBV30|-|-|TRBJ2-7
CAWKADYGDYEQYF
TGTGCCTGGAAAGCGGACTACGGGGACTACGAGCAGTACTTC
>TRBV12-5|-|-|TRBJ2-1
CASGLPRVLENLGFF
TGTGCTAGTGGTTTGCCCAGGGTTTTGGAGAACTTAGGGTTCTTC
>TRBV28|-|TRBD1|TRBJ1-2
CASSGTGGAHGYTF
TGTGCCAGCAGCGGGACAGGGGGCGCGCATGGCTACACCTTC
>TRBV6-1|-|-|TRBJ2-2
CASSELRGNTGELFF
TGTGCCAGCAGTGAATTAAGGGGGAACACCGGGGAGCTGTTTTTT
>TRBV5-1|-|TRBD2|TRBJ2-7
CASSLSGDTYEQYF
TGCGCCAGCAGCTTAAGCGGGGATACCTACGAGCAGTACTTC